These 9 T cell receptor beta chains share one sample of origin, sequenced in a study of beta chain features in type 1 diabetes. Findings of the study overall: Moderate yet significant TCRB CDR3 shortening was seen in Type 1 diabetes patients in all four CD4+ subsets.

Antigen specificity for these receptors is unknown. Expressed TCRB transcripts were sequenced because the isolated RNA had all been reverse transcribed beforehand. Sequencing used immunoSEQ multiplex PCR; TCRdb keeps in-frame clones, though not all of them. The repertoire holds 250,000 to 350,000 clones, with over 11% as singletons. The sample consisted of naive CD4+ T cells from blood. Every receptor here comes from a man younger than 45 with type 1 diabetes.

This clone has a handful of counts. The chain employs TRBV13 and TRBJ1-3, with 8 positions matching TRBD1. This CDR3 has 16 residues. Trimming at V came to 4 bases and at J to 4 bases, leaving 9 bases not matched to a gene. CDR1 and CDR2 from the germline V gene are PRHDT and FYEKMQ (reference sequence). The CDR3 DNA sequence: TGTGCCAGCAGCTCCTACAGGGGGATAGCAGGAAACACCATATATTTT. Residues: CASSSYRGIAGNTIYF.

This clone was detected a few times. The chain carries TRBV28 and TRBJ1-5; maybe TRBD1 (5 bases). Between the trimmed V and J ends, which lost 6 bases and 2 bases, there was a span of 8 bases. Germline V gene data show CDR1 as MDHEN and CDR2 as SYDVKM. The CDR3 covers 13 residues. The CDR3 DNA is TGTGCCAGCAGCGACAGTGGCAATCAGCCCCAGCATTTT. This encodes CASSDSGNQPQHF.

This clone was recorded a few times. This rearrangement joins TRBV28 to TRBJ2-3, with 7 bases identical to TRBD2. After removal of 2 bases from V and 1 base from J, the junction contained 3 bases not matched to a gene. This CDR3 is 15 amino acids long. Germline loops: CDR1 MDHEN, CDR2 SYDVKM. The CDR3 nucleotides read TGTGCCAGCAGTTTAGCTAGCGGAGGCACAGATACGCAGTATTTT. Residues: CASSLASGGTDTQYF.

This clone was observed a few times. V is TRBV28 and J is TRBJ2-5, with D possibly TRBD1 on 6 matching bases. Germline assignment: CDR1 MDHEN and CDR2 SYDVKM. The CDR3 spans 16 residues. V was shortened by 7 bases and J by 5 bases, with 23 bases between the two germline ends. The CDR3 nucleotides read TGTGCCAGCACCTTTATAGGCGGAAGGGGGATGGAGACCCAGTACTTC. As protein: CASTFIGGRGMETQYF. Together with reference TRBV28 and TRBJ2-5, the CDR3 gives the full variable domain: DVKVTQSSRYLVKRTGEKVFLECVQDMDHENMFWYRQDPGLGLRLIYFSYDVKMKEKGDIPEGYSVSREKKERFSLILESASTNQTSMYLCASTFIGGRGMETQYFGPGTRLLVL.

The table lists this clone with a few counts. J is TRBJ1-2 and V is TRBV28; 8 bases fit TRBD1. In germline, CDR1 is MDHEN, CDR2 SYDVKM. CDR3 length equals 14 residues. The V segment lost 4 bases and the J segment 6 bases; nucleotides outside the gene matches: 7. CDR3 bases: TGTGCCAGCAGTTCAGGGGGCGGATTCCATGGCTACACCTTC. This encodes CASSSGGGFHGYTF.

This clone was observed a handful of times. The chain combines TRBV7-2 with TRBJ2-7; tentatively, D is TRBD1 (5 bases). V lost 5 bases and J 2 bases, leaving 13 bases between the germline ends. In germline, CDR1 is SGHTA, CDR2 FQGNSA. This CDR3 has 14 residues. The CDR3 protein is CASSPATGAYEQYF. Written as DNA, the CDR3 is TGTGCCAGCAGCCCGGCTACAGGTGCCTACGAGCAGTACTTC.

The chain is built from TRBV2 and TRBJ2-1; 12 positions agree with TRBD2. Trimming removed 6 bases from V and 6 bases from J; junction bases left unmatched: 6. Germline loops: CDR1 SNHLY, CDR2 FYNNEI. The CDR3 length is 15 residues. In DNA form, the CDR3 reads TGTGCCAGCAGCCTAGCGGGAGGGCCCATCAATGAGCAGTTCTTC. Amino acids: CASSLAGGPINEQFF.

The chain has TRBV30 and TRBJ1-2; no clear D. Trimming removed 4 bases at V and 7 bases at J, with 7 bases between. The germline gives CDR1 GTSNPN, CDR2 SVGIG (reference sequence). CDR3 length: 10 residues. The CDR3 region has the DNA TGTGCCTGGAAGCTTGGTGGCTACACCTTC. This translates into CAWKLGGYTF. Complete variable domain (other parts from reference TRBV30 and TRBJ1-2): SQTIHQWPATLVQPVGSPLSLECTVEGTSNPNLYWYRQAAGRGLQLLFYSVGIGQISSEVPQNLSASRPQDRQFILSSKKLLLSDSGFYLCAWKLGGYTFGSGTRLTVV.

This clone was counted between two and nine times. The J gene is TRBJ2-5, the V gene TRBV19, with D maybe TRBD1 (6 bases). Trimming removed 0 bases at V and 3 bases at J, with 11 bases between. CDR3 size: 15 residues. Germline values: CDR1 LNHDA, CDR2 SQIVND (reference sequence). Here the CDR3 reads CASSIDRGQEETQYF. The DNA of the CDR3 is TGTGCCAGTAGTATAGACAGGGGACAAGAAGAGACCCAGTACTTC.